The clone carrying this TCR beta chain came up once. This sample was taken from a study of shared clonotypes between healthy human individuals. Sequencing was performed with immunoSEQ multiplex PCR; in TCRdb, only in-frame clones are kept and a portion is missing. The sample holds over 2 million clones; approximately 94% are singletons and the top ten take about 1.1%. Germline-derived CDR1 and CDR2 are SGHRS and YFSETQ. CDR3 length: 17 amino acids. The V end was cut by 4 bases, the J end by 3 bases, with 21 bases between. CD8 cells classed as naive were CD45RO-negative and positively selected for CCR7, excluding terminally differentiated effector memory CD45RA+ cells.

Sequenced: naive CD8+ T cells sorted from blood. The chain combines TRBV5-1 with TRBJ2-3, with D possibly matching TRBD1 (6 bases). This receptor was taken from a man aged 18 to 29 in good health. As DNA, the CDR3 is TGCGCCAGCAGCCAACTCCAGCAGGGGCGAGGGACAGATACGCAGTATTTT. It yields the protein CASSQLQQGRGTDTQYF.